These T cell receptor beta chains were read from a single sample in a study of vaccination and CD4 T cells after COVID-19. TCRdb recomputed calls from the PCR reads with MiXCR, one row per CDR3 protein. The table includes roughly 11,000 distinct CDR3 sequences, about 65% detected once. No antigen is known for these receptors. The input for sequencing was CD4+ T cells from blood, cultured in vitro, taken before SARS-CoV-2 vaccination. The receptors shown here come from a human donor who had recovered from COVID-19. Each CDR3 is given with its conserved first and last residue. The order of the fields is D gene, V gene, clone size, J gene, CDR3 DNA, CDR3 protein. A D gene is named only where the DNA matches it firmly. Not every row has a clone size; where given, it reads once, few, many or a size class.

-,TRBV6-1,-,TRBJ1-1,TGTGCCAGCAGTGCCAGGACAACTGAAGCTTTCTTT,CASSARTTEAFF
TRBD1,TRBV7-3,-,TRBJ2-7,TGTGCCAGCAGCTCGTCACCGGGACAGGGTATCTACGAGCAGTACTTC,CASSSSPGQGIYEQYF
-,TRBV20-1,-,TRBJ1-5,TGCAGTGCTAGAGCCCTAGCGGGGGGTCAGCCCCAGCATTTT,CSARALAGGQPQHF
TRBD2,TRBV20-1,-,TRBJ2-7,TGCAGTGCTAGGGGGGGCGGACTAGCGCTGGGGTCCGAGCAGTACTTC,CSARGGGLALGSEQYF
TRBD2,TRBV4-2,-,TRBJ2-7,TGTGCCAGCAGCCAAGCCATTAGCGGGACGACCTACGAGCAGTACTTC,CASSQAISGTTYEQYF
TRBD1,TRBV27,-,TRBJ2-7,TGTGCCAGCAGTGCTCGAACCGGGACAGCGGATTACGAGCAGTACTTC,CASSARTGTADYEQYF
TRBD1,TRBV6-2/TRBV6-3,-,TRBJ1-1,TGTGCCAGCAGTTCCCCGGGACAGGGGGCCGCTGAAGCTTTCTTT,CASSSPGQGAAEAFF
TRBD1,TRBV20-1,-,TRBJ1-1,TGCAGTGCAAACAGGGGGCTGAACACTGAAGCTTTCTTT,CSANRGLNTEAFF
-,TRBV6-1,-,TRBJ2-3,TGTGCCAGCAGTGAAGCGCGAACAGATACGCAGTATTTT,CASSEARTDTQYF
-,TRBV6-2/TRBV6-3,-,TRBJ2-7,TGTGCCAGCAGTGCCCTTGACAGGTCCATTTCCTACGAGCAGTACTTC,CASSALDRSISYEQYF
-,TRBV7-9,-,TRBJ1-1,TGTGCCAGCAGCTTTAACGGGGGGGAAGCTTTCTTT,CASSFNGGEAFF
-,TRBV27,few,TRBJ1-6,TGTGCCAGCAGTTTATGGAGCTCCTATAATTCACCCCTCCACTTT,CASSLWSSYNSPLHF
TRBD1,TRBV5-6,-,TRBJ1-5,TGTGCCAGCAGCTTGTTGAACAGGGGGCGCGGGGATCAGCCCCAGCATTTT,CASSLLNRGRGDQPQHF
TRBD1,TRBV6-1,-,TRBJ1-2,TGTGCCAGCAGTGAAAGACAGGGCTACGGCTACACCTTC,CASSERQGYGYTF
-,TRBV7-8,-,TRBJ2-7,TGTGCCAGTTCGGAGACGGGATCCTCCTACGAGCAGTACTTC,CASSETGSSYEQYF
-,TRBV28,-,TRBJ1-3,TGTGCCAGCAGGGTGGGGGGAAGTGGAAACACCATATATTTT,CASRVGGSGNTIYF
TRBD1,TRBV6-2/TRBV6-3,-,TRBJ1-5,TGTGCCAGCAGTTACGGCAGGGGGTCCTATCAGCCCCAGCATTTT,CASSYGRGSYQPQHF
-,TRBV10-1,once,TRBJ2-4,TGCGGGCGGATAGCCAAAAACATTCAGTACTTC,CGRIAKNIQYF
-,TRBV24-1,-,TRBJ2-2,TGTGCCACCAGTGATCCAAACGTCGTCACCGGGGAGCTGTTTTTT,CATSDPNVVTGELFF
TRBD2,TRBV27,-,TRBJ2-4,TGCGCCTTACTAGCGGGAAGGAACATTCAGTACTTC,CALLAGRNIQYF
-,TRBV5-4,few,TRBJ2-7,TGTGCCAGCAGCTCGAGACTAGGGGTCTCCCTAGAGCAGTACTTC,CASSSRLGVSLEQYF
-,TRBV4-3,-,TRBJ1-1,TGCGCCAGCAGCCAAGAACCGAACACTGAAGCTTTCTTT,CASSQEPNTEAFF
-,TRBV7-3,-,TRBJ2-3,TGTGCCAGCAGCTTATCCGTGGATAGTACAGATACGCAGTATTTT,CASSLSVDSTDTQYF
-,TRBV28,-,TRBJ2-2,TGTGCCAGCAGTCCTAGACAGGTCCTGAACACCGGGGAGCTGTTTTTT,CASSPRQVLNTGELFF
TRBD2,TRBV6-4,few,TRBJ2-3,TGTGCCAGCAGTGGGGTAGCGGGAGGCACAGATACGCAGTATTTT,CASSGVAGGTDTQYF
-,TRBV12-3/TRBV12-4,-,TRBJ2-3,TGTGCCAGCAGTCGCGAGGGCGATACGCAGTATTTT,CASSREGDTQYF
-,TRBV7-9,once,TRBJ1-2,TGTGCCAGCAGCCAGGACAGCGCTAACTATGGCTACACCTTC,CASSQDSANYGYTF
TRBD1,TRBV10-3,-,TRBJ1-6,TGTGCCACGTTAGACAGGGTAAATTCACCCCTCCACTTT,CATLDRVNSPLHF
-,TRBV6-1,-,TRBJ1-2,TGTGCCAGCAGGGAATTTAACTATGGCTACACCTTC,CASREFNYGYTF
TRBD1,TRBV6-1,-,TRBJ2-7,TGTGTCAGCAGAGAAGACAGGGTCTACGAGCAGTACTTC,CVSREDRVYEQYF
-,TRBV27,few,TRBJ2-2,TGTGCCAGCAGTACAGGGTACGGGGAGCTGTTTTTT,CASSTGYGELFF
TRBD2,TRBV7-9,once,TRBJ2-5,TGTGCCAGCAGCTTCTTGCGGGGGGAGACCCAGTACTTC,CASSFLRGETQYF
TRBD1,TRBV6-1,-,TRBJ1-5,TGTGCCAGCAGTGAAGGGGGACAGGGGGCGGATCCCCAGCATTTT,CASSEGGQGADPQHF
TRBD1,TRBV6-1,few,TRBJ1-4,TGTGCCAGCAGTGAAGCGCTAGGGGGACAGGGAGGAGAAAAACTGTTTTTT,CASSEALGGQGGEKLFF
-,TRBV3-1,-,TRBJ2-7,TGTGCCAGCAGCCAATCCTTTGTGGGGCGGGAGCAGTACTTC,CASSQSFVGREQYF
-,TRBV30,-,TRBJ2-1,TGTGCCTGGAGGGGGGATAGCGTCCGGCCCAACAATGAGCAGTTCTTC,CAWRGDSVRPNNEQFF